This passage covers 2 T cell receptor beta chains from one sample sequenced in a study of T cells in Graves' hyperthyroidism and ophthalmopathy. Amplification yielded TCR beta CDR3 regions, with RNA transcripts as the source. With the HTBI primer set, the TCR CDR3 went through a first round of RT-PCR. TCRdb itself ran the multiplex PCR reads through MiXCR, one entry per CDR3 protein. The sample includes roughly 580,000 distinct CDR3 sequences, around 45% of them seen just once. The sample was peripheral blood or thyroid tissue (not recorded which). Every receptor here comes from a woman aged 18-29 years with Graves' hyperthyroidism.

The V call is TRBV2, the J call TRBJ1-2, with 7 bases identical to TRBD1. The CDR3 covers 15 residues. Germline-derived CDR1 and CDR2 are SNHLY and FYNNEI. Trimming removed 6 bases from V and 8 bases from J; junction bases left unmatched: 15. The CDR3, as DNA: TGTGCCAGCAGCGTGTCCACCCCGACAGGGCAGGGCTACACCTTC. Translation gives CASSVSTPTGQGYTF.

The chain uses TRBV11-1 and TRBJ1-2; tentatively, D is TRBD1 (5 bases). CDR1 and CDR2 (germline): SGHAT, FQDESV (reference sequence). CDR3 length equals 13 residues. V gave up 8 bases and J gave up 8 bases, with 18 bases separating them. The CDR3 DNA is TGTGCCAGCTCACCTCTTCAAGGGGACGGCTACACCTTC. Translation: CASSPLQGDGYTF.